This TCR beta chain was sequenced during a study of cytomegalovirus exposure and HLA in healthy donors. The CDR3 totals 18 residues. Germline lookup yields CDR1 SGDLS and CDR2 YYNGEE. V dropped 2 bases and J dropped 5; count of bases not matched to a gene: 15. Primers for the PCR totalled 60 Vbeta and 13 Jbeta. The method was immunoSEQ multiplex PCR; TCRdb's version includes in-frame clones alone and lacks a portion of them. The table records approximately 100,000 clones, 85% of them present only once. The TCR comes from a man between 35 and 55 years old in good health and CMV-seropositive. The genes are TRBV9 and TRBJ2-3; 9 bases fit TRBD2. The sequenced sample was PBMCs. The CDR3 loop is CASSVRARAGGAEDTQYF. The CDR3 DNA is TGTGCCAGCAGCGTCCGGGCCAGGGCGGGGGGGGCGGAAGATACGCAGTATTTT.